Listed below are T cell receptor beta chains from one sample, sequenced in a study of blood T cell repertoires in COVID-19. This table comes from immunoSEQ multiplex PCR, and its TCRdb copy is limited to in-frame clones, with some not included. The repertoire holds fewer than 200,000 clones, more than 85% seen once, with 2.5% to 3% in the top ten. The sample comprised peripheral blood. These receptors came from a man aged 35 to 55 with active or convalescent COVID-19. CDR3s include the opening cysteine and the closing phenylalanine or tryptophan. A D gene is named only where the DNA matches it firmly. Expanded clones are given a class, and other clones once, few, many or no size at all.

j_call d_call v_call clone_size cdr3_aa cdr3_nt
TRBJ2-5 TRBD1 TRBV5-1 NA CASGQGRTQETQYF TGCGCCAGCGGACAGGGAAGAACCCAAGAGACCCAGTACTTC
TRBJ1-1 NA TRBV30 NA CAWSVGGQPNTEAFF TGTGCCTGGAGTGTAGGGGGTCAGCCGAACACTGAAGCTTTCTTT
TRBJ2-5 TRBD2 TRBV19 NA CASSIDSLAGEETQYF TGTGCCAGTAGTATAGACTCGCTAGCGGGGGAAGAGACCCAGTACTTC
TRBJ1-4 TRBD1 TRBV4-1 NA CASSRSGQLNEKLFF TGCGCCAGCAGCCGATCGGGACAGCTTAATGAAAAACTGTTTTTT
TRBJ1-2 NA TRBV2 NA CASSEGANYGYTF TGTGCCAGCAGTGAAGGGGCAAACTATGGCTACACCTTC
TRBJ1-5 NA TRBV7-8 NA CASSSYRDPRQPQHF TGTGCCAGCAGCTCGTACAGGGACCCTCGTCAGCCCCAGCATTTT
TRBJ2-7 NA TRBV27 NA CASSFSSSYEQYF TGTGCCAGCAGTTTCTCTAGCTCCTACGAGCAGTACTTC
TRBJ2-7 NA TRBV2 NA CASSVRQNDLYEQYF TGTGCCAGCAGTGTGAGGCAAAACGACCTCTACGAGCAGTACTTC
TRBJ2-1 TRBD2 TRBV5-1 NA CASSSAGEGEQFF TGCGCCAGCAGCTCAGCGGGGGAAGGGGAGCAGTTCTTC
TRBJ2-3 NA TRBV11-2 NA CASEVRGTDTQYF TGTGCTTCGGAGGTTCGGGGGACAGATACGCAGTATTTT
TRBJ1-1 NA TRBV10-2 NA CASRGMNTEAFF TGCGCCTCTCGGGGGATGAACACTGAAGCTTTCTTT
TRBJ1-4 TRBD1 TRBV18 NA CASSSDRSNEKLFF TGTGCCAGCTCGTCGGACAGGAGTAATGAAAAACTGTTTTTT
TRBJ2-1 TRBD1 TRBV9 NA CASSVAGQGPFNEQFF TGTGCCAGCAGCGTAGCGGGACAGGGGCCCTTCAATGAGCAGTTCTTC
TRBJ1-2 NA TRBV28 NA CASSWPDSPYGYTF TGTGCCAGCAGTTGGCCAGACAGTCCCTATGGCTACACCTTC
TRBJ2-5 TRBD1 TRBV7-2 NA CASSLEQGQETQYF TGTGCCAGCAGCTTGGAACAGGGGCAAGAGACCCAGTACTTC
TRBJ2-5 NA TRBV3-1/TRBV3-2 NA CASSQSETQYF TGTGCCAGCAGCCAAAGCGAGACCCAGTACTTC
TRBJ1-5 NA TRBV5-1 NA CASSQEGDQPQHF TGCGCCAGCAGCCAGGAAGGGGATCAGCCCCAGCATTTT
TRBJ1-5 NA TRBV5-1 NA CASRPRATDRGQPQHF TGCGCCAGCAGGCCTCGAGCGACGGACCGGGGGCAGCCCCAGCATTTT
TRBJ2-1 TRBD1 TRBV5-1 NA CASSRDRVIYNEQFF TGCGCCAGCAGCCGAGACAGGGTAATCTACAATGAGCAGTTCTTC
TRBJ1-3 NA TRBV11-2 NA CASSYYSGNTIYF TGTGCCAGCAGCTATTATTCTGGAAACACCATATATTTT
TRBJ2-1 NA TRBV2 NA CASSEARIDNEQFF TGTGCCAGCAGTGAAGCGCGGATTGACAATGAGCAGTTCTTC
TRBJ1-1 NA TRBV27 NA CASSFNGVTEAFF TGTGCCAGCAGTTTTAACGGGGTCACTGAAGCTTTCTTT
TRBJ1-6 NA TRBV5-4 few CASSLGLGRNSPLHF TGTGCCAGCAGCTTGGGACTGGGGAGAAATTCACCCCTCCACTTT
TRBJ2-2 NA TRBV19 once CASSEGAGTGELFF TGTGCCAGTAGTGAGGGGGCGGGGACCGGGGAGCTGTTTTTT
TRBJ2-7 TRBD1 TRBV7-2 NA CASSPGGTGDEQYF TGTGCCAGCAGCCCCGGTGGGACAGGGGACGAGCAGTACTTC
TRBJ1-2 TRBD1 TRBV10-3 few CAISESTTTGVGYTF TGTGCCATCAGTGAGTCGACTACGACAGGGGTCGGCTACACCTTC
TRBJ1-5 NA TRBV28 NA CASSSDGLEGPQHF TGTGCCAGCAGCTCGGACGGCCTCGAGGGGCCCCAGCATTTT
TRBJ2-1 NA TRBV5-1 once CASSLDQGPVYNEQFF TGCGCCAGCAGCTTGGATCAGGGGCCTGTATACAATGAGCAGTTCTTC
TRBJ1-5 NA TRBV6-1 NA CASSEAVRQRGDQPQHF TGTGCCAGCAGTGAAGCAGTGCGGCAACGGGGAGATCAGCCCCAGCATTTT
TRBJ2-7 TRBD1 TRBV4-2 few CASSQASGTGSSYEQYF TGTGCCAGCAGCCAAGCTTCCGGGACAGGGTCCTCCTACGAGCAGTACTTC
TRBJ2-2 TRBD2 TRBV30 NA CAWRGLAGGSTGELFF TGTGCCTGGAGAGGACTAGCCGGGGGGAGTACCGGGGAGCTGTTTTTT
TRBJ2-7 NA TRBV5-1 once CASSLSGFGEQYF TGCGCCAGCAGCTTGTCCGGGTTCGGCGAGCAGTACTTC
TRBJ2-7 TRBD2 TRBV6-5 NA CASRETSGGVYEQYF TGTGCCAGCAGGGAGACTAGCGGGGGAGTTTACGAGCAGTACTTC
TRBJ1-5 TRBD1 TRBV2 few CASSSSQGSQPQHF TGTGCCAGCAGTTCTTCACAGGGGAGCCAGCCCCAGCATTTT
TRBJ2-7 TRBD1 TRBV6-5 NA CATRNRGKTINEQYF TGTGCCACCAGAAACAGGGGGAAAACGATAAACGAGCAGTACTTC
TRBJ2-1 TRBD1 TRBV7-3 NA CASSLRDRVYNEQFF TGTGCCAGCAGCCTGCGGGACAGGGTGTACAATGAGCAGTTCTTC
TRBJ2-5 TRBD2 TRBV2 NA CASSRGGEQETQYF TGTGCCAGCAGTCGCGGGGGGGAGCAGGAGACCCAGTACTTC
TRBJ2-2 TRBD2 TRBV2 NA CASRPLAGLNTGELFF TGTGCCAGCAGACCCCTAGCGGGCCTAAACACCGGGGAGCTGTTTTTT
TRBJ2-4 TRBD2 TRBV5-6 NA CASSLVREGNIQYF TGTGCCAGCAGCTTGGTCAGGGAGGGAAACATTCAGTACTTC
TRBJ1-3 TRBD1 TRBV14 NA CASSQGQGLAGNTIYF TGTGCCAGCAGCCAGGGACAGGGGTTGGCTGGAAACACCATATATTTT
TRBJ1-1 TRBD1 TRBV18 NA CASSPLPDRGLTEAFF TGTGCCAGCTCACCGCTACCGGACAGGGGGCTCACTGAAGCTTTCTTT
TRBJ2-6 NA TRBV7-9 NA CASSRSSGANVLTF TGTGCCAGCAGTCGGTCCTCTGGGGCCAACGTCCTGACTTTC
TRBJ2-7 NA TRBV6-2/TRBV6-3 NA CASSYGSPEEQYF TGTGCCAGCAGTTACGGCAGCCCGGAGGAGCAGTACTTC
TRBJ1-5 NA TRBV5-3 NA CARSLLPGAHNQPQHF TGTGCCAGAAGCTTGTTGCCAGGGGCCCACAATCAGCCCCAGCATTTT
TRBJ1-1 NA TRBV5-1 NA CASSLTGYTEAFF TGCGCCAGCAGCCTGACAGGTTACACTGAAGCTTTCTTT
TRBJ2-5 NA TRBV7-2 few CASSLGLVGLETQYF TGTGCCAGCAGCTTAGGACTAGTGGGGTTAGAGACCCAGTACTTC
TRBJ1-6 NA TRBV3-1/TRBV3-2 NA CASSLGRSGALHF TGTGCCAGCAGCCTCGGACGGTCGGGGGCCCTCCACTTT
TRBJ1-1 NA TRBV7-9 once CASSSSGYTEAFF TGTGCCAGCAGCTCCTCAGGTTACACTGAAGCTTTCTTT
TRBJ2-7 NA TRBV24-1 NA CATSDQRTASPYEQYF TGTGCCACCAGTGATCAACGGACAGCAAGCCCCTACGAGCAGTACTTC